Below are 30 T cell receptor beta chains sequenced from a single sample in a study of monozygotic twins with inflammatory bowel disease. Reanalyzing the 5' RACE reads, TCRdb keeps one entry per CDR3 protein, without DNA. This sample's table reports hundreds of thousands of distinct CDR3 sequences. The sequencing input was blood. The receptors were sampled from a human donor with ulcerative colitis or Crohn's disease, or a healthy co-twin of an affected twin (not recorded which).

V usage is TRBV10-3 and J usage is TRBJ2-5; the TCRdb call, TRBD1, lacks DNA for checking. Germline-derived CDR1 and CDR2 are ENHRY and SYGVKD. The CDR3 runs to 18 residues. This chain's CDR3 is CAISEGIPGTATQETQYF.

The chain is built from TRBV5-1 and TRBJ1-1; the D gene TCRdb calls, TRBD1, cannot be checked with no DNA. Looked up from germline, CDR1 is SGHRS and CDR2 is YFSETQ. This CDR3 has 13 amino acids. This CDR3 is CASSLLEGVSAFF.

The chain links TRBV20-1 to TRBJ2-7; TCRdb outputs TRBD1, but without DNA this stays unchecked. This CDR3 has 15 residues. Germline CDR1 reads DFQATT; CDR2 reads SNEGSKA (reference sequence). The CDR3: CSAESGTHISYEQYF.

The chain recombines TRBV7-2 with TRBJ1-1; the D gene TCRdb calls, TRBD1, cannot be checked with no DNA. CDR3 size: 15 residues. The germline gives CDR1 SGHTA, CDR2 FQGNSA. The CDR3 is CASSLVGTANTEAFF.

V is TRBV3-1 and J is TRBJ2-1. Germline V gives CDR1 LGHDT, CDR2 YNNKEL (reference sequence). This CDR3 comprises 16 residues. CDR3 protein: CASSQDALLSTDEQFF.

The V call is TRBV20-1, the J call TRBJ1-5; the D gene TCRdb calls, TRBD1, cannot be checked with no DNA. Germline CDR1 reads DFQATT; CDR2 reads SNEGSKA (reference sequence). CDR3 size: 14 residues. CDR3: CSARETGARQPQHF.

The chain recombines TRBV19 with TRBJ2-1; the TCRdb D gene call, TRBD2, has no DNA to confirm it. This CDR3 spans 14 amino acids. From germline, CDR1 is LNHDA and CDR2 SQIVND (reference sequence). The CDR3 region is CASSILPVLGEQFF.

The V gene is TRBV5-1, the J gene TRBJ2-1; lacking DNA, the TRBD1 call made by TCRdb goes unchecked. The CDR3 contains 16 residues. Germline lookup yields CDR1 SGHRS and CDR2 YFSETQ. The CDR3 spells CASSLHRDRVYNEQFF.

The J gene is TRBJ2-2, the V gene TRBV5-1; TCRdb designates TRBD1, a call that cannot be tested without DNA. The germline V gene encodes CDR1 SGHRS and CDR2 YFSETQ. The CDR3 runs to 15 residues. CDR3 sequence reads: CASSSLRTNTGELFF.

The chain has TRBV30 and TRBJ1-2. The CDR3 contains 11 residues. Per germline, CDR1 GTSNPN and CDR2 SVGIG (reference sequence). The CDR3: CAWSVHRGYTF.

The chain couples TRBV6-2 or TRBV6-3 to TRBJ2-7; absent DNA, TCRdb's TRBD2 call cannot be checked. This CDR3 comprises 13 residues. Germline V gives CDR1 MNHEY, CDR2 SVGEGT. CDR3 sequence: CASRRGGVYEQYF.

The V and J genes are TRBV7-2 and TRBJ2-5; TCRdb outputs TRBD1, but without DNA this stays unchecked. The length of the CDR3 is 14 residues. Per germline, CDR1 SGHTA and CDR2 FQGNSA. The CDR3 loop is CASSKSTGRETQYF. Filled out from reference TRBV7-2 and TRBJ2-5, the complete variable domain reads GAGVSQSPSNKVTEKGKDVELRCDPISGHTALYWYRQSLGQGLEFLIYFQGNSAPDKSGLPSDRFSAERTGGSVSTLTIQRTQQEDSAVYLCASSKSTGRETQYFGPGTRLLVL.

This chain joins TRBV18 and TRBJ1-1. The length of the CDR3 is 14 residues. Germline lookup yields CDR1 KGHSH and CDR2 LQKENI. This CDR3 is CASSPIPRNTEAFF.

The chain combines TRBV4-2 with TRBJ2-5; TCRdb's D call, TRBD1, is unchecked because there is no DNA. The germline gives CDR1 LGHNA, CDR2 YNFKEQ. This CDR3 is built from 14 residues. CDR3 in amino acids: CASSPGPGEETQYF.

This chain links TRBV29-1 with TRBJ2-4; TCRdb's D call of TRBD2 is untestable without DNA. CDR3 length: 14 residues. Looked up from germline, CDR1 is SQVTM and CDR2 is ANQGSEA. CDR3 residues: CSVEGTSGRDIQYF.

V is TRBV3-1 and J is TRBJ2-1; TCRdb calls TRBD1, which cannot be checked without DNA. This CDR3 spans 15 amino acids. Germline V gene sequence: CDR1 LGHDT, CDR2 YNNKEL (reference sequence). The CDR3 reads CASSRRGQSYNEQFF.

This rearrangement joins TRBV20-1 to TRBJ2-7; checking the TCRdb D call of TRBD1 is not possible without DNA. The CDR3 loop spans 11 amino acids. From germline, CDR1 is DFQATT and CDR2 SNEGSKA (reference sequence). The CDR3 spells CSARTAPGQYF.

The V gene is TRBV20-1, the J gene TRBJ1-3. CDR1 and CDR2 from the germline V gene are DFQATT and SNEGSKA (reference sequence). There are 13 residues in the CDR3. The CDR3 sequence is CSAGQMGGNTIYF.

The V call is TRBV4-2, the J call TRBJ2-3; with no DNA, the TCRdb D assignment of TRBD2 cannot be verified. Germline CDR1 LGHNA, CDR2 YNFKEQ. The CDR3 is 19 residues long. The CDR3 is CASTQLQSGSARATDTQYF.

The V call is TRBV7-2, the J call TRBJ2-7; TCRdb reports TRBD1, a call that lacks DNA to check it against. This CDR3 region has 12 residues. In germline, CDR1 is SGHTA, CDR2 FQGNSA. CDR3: CASNRRGDEQYF.

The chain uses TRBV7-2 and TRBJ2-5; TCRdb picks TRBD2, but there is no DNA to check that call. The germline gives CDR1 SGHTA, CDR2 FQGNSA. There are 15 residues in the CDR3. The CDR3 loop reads CASSLEAGGSSSQYF.

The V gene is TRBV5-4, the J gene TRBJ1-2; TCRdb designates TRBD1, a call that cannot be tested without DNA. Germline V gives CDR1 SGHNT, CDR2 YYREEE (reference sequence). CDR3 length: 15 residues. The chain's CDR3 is CASSSVQGFGIDYTF.

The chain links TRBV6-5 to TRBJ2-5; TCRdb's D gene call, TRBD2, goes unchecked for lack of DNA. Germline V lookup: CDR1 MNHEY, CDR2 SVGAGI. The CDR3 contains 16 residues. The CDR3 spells CASSLSSGGAWETQYF.

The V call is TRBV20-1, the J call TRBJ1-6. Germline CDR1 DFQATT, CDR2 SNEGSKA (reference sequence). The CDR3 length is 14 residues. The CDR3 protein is CSARLDGYNSPLHF.

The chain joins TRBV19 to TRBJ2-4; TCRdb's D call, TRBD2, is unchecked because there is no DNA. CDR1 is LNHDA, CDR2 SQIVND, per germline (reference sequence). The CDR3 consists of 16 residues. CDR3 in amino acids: CASSTGRGKSKNIQYF.

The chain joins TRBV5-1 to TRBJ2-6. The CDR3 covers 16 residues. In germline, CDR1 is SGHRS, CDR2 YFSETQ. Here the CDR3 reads CASSPDDTSGANVLTF.

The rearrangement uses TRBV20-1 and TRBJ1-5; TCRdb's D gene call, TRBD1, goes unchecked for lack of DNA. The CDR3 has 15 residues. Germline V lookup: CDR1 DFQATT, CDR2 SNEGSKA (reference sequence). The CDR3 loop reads CSATTTGRMNQPQHF.

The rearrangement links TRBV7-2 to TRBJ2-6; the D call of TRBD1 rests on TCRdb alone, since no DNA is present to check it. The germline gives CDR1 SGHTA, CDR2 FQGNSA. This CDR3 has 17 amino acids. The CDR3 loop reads CASSRTGVGKGANVLTF.

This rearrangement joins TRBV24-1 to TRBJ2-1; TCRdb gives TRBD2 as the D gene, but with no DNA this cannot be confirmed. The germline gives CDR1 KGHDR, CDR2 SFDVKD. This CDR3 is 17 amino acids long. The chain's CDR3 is CATSTPSGRAHYNEQFF.

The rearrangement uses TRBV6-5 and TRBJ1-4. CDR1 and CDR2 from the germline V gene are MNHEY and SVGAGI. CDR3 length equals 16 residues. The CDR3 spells CASSYSIGRVSEKLFF.